This T cell receptor beta chain came from a study of blood T cell repertoires in COVID-19. In the authors' methods: Amplification with reference gene primers provided the estimates of nucleated cell counts. Generated by immunoSEQ multiplex PCR, the TCRdb table keeps only in-frame clones and is missing some. V and J calls and clone size follow that table, whereas D and trimming were derived from the DNA. Of about 190,000 clones in the sample, roughly 90% were seen once. The origin of this receptor is a man aged 50-59 years with acute or convalescent COVID-19. Sequenced input: peripheral blood.

The CDR3 DNA is TGTGCCTGGAGTGTAGCTGGTAGTTCCTACAATGAGCAGTTCTTC. This gives the protein CAWSVAGSSYNEQFF. The J gene is TRBJ2-1, the V gene TRBV30; D is unclear. Deletions cut 0 bases from V and 1 base from J, with 10 bases between. This CDR3 has 15 amino acids. Germline lookup yields CDR1 GTSNPN and CDR2 SVGIG (reference sequence).